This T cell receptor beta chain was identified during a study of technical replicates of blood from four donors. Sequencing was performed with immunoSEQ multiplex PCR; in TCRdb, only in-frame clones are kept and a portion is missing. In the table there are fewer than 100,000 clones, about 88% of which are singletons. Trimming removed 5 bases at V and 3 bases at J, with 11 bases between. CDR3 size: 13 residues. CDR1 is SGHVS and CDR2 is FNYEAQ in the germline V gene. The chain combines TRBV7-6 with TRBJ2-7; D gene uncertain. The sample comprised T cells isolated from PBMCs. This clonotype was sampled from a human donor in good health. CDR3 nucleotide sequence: TGTGCCAGCAGCCCGGGTCCTAACTACGAGCAGTACTTC. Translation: CASSPGPNYEQYF.